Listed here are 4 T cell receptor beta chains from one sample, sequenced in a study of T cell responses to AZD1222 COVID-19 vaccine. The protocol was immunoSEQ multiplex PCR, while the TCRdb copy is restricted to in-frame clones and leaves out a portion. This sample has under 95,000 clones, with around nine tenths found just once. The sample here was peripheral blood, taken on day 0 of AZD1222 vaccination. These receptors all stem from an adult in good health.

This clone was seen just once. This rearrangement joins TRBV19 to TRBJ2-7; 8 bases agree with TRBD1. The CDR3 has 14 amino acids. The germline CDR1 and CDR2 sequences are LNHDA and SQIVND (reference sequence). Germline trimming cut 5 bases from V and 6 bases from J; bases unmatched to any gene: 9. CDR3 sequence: CASSSTGAMGEQYF. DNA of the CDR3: TGTGCCAGTAGTTCGACAGGGGCCATGGGCGAGCAGTACTTC.

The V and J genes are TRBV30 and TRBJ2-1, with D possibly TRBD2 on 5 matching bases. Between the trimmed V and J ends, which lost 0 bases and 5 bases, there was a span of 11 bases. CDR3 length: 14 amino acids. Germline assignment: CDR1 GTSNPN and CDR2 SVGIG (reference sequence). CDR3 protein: CAWSVQRQNNEQFF. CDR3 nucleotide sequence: TGTGCCTGGAGTGTACAGCGGCAGAACAATGAGCAGTTCTTC.

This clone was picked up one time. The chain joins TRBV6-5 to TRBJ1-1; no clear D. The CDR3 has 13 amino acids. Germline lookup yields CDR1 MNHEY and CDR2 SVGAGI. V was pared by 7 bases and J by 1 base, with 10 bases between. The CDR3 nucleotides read TGTGCCAGCAAGAGGGCAGAGAACACTGAAGCTTTCTTT. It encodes CASKRAENTEAFF.

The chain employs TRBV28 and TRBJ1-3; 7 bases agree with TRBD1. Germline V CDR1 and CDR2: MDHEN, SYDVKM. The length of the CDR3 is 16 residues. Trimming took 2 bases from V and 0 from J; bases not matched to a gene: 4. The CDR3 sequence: CASSLPQGSSGNTIYF. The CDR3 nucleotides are TGTGCCAGCAGTTTACCACAGGGGAGCTCTGGAAACACCATATATTTT.